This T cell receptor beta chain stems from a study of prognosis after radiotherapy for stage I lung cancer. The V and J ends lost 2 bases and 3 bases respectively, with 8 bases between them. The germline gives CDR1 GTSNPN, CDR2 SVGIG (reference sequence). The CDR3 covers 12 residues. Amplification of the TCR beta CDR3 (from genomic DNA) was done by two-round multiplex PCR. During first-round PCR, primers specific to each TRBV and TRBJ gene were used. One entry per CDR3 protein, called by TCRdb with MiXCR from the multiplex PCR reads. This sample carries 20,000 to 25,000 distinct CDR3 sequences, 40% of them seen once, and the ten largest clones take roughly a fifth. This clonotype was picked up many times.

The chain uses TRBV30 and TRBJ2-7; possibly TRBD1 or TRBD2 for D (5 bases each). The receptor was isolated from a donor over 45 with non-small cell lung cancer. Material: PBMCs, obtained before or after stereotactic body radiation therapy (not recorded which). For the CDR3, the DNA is TGTGCCTGGAGTAGGGACCGCTACGAGCAGTACTTC. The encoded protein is CAWSRDRYEQYF.